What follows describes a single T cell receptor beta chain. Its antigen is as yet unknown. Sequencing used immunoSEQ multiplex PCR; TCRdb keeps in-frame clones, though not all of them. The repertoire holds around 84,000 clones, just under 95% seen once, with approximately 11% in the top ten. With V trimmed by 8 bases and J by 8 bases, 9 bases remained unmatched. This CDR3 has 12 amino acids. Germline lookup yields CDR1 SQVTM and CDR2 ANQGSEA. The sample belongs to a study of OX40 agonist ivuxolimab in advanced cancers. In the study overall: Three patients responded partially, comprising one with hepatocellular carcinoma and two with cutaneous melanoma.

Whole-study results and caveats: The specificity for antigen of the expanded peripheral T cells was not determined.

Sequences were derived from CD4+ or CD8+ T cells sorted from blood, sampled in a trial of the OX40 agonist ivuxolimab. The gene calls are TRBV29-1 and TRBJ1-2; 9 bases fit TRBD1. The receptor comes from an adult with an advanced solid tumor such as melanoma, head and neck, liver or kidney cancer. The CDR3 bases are TGCAGCCTCGGGACAGGGTCGCAGGGCTACACCTTC. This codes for CSLGTGSQGYTF.